This TCR beta chain was retrieved from a study of blood T cell repertoires in COVID-19. Only in-frame clones appear in the TCRdb table, and some are missing; sequencing was by immunoSEQ multiplex PCR. Of approximately 270,000 clones in the sample, roughly nine tenths are singletons; the top ten hold approximately 3.3%. The CDR3 totals 16 residues. Germline CDR1 reads LGHNA; CDR2 reads YSLEER. V dropped 1 base and J dropped 4 bases, with 16 bases sitting between them. The TCR comes from a man aged 18 to 29 with active or convalescent COVID-19. The rearrangement uses TRBV4-3 and TRBJ1-2; the D gene is possibly TRBD1 (5 bases). Sequencing input: peripheral blood. The CDR3 reads CASSQGAGYKGYGYTF. The DNA of the CDR3 is TGCGCCAGCAGCCAAGGGGCAGGGTATAAAGGCTATGGCTACACCTTC.